A selection of T cell receptor beta chains follows, all from one sample in a study of blood T cell repertoires in COVID-19. Clones were sequenced by immunoSEQ multiplex PCR, and TCRdb holds only the in-frame ones, with some missing. The repertoire includes 250,000 or so clones, roughly 85% of them detected once, and about 6.2% sits in the top ten. Material for sequencing was PBMCs or T cells enriched from blood (not recorded which). These receptors were obtained from a woman in her forties or fifties who had been exposed to COVID-19. CDR3s include the opening cysteine and the closing phenylalanine or tryptophan. D genes are given only for firm matches. Size is stated for part of the rows, as once, few or many counts, or as a class when the clone is expanded.

J | size | D | V | DNA | CDR3
TRBJ2-7 | . | . | TRBV18 | TGTGCCAGCTCATCAAAAGGGATCGGACTCCACTACGAGCAGTACTTC | CASSSKGIGLHYEQYF
TRBJ1-3 | few | . | TRBV7-9 | TGTGCCAGCAGCCTGACTTCACCGGCTGGAAACACCATATATTTT | CASSLTSPAGNTIYF
TRBJ1-2 | few | TRBD1 | TRBV7-9 | TGTGCCAGCAGCTCCGTTGGGGACAGGGGCGCTAACTATGGCTACACCTTC | CASSSVGDRGANYGYTF
TRBJ1-1 | . | TRBD1 | TRBV6-6 | TGTGCCAGCAGTTACCCGGGCAGGGGGAAGACTGAAGCTTTCTTT | CASSYPGRGKTEAFF
TRBJ1-2 | . | TRBD1 | TRBV7-9 | TGTGCCAGCAGCTTAGAGCATGGGCAGGGGGGCGCTAACTATGGCTACACCTTC | CASSLEHGQGGANYGYTF
TRBJ1-2 | . | TRBD1 | TRBV29-1 | TGCAGCGTCGATAGGGACAGGGGGGAAACGGGCTACACCTTC | CSVDRDRGETGYTF
TRBJ2-7 | . | TRBD2 | TRBV4-1 | TGCGCCAGCAGCTCTGAGCCGGGACTAGAAGTCGAGCAGTACTTC | CASSSEPGLEVEQYF
TRBJ2-1 | . | TRBD2 | TRBV5-1 | TGCGCCAGCAGCTTGCCTAGCGGGGGGGATCAGTTCTTC | CASSLPSGGDQFF
TRBJ1-1 | . | . | TRBV6-5 | TGTGCCAGCAAACCCTCGGGGGGCTGGAACACTGAAGCTTTCTTT | CASKPSGGWNTEAFF
TRBJ2-7 | . | . | TRBV28 | TGTGCCAGCAGTTTATGGGCGGGGTACAGCTCCTACGAGCAGTACTTC | CASSLWAGYSSYEQYF
TRBJ1-2 | . | . | TRBV10-3 | TGTGCCATCTCCCCCCCAGGGGAAGGCTACACCTTC | CAISPPGEGYTF
TRBJ1-1 | . | . | TRBV6-4 | TGTGCCAGCAGCCGCTCGGGGAGGAACACTGAAGCTTTCTTT | CASSRSGRNTEAFF
TRBJ2-1 | . | . | TRBV5-1 | TGCGCCAGCAGCCAATTACAGAACTACAATGAGCAGTTCTTC | CASSQLQNYNEQFF
TRBJ2-7 | . | . | TRBV3-1/TRBV3-2 | TGTGCCAGCAGCCAAGTGAGGAAGCAGTACTTC | CASSQVRKQYF
TRBJ2-1 | . | . | TRBV10-2 | TGCGCCAGCATCCCGAGGGATCACCTGAGCTCCTACAATGAGCAGTTCTTC | CASIPRDHLSSYNEQFF
TRBJ1-4 | once | . | TRBV9 | TGTGCCAGCAGCGTAGGAGGGGGAGTTGAAAAACTGTTTTTT | CASSVGGGVEKLFF
TRBJ2-1 | . | TRBD2 | TRBV7-9 | TGTGCCAGCAGCTTTAGCGGGGGGGCCTCCAATGAGCAGTTCTTC | CASSFSGGASNEQFF
TRBJ2-2 | . | . | TRBV29-1 | TGCAGCGTTACGAGCACCGGGGAGCTGTTTTTT | CSVTSTGELFF
TRBJ1-1 | . | TRBD1 | TRBV6-5 | TGTGCCAGCAGTTCCGGGACAGCCCCAACGTTTAAAGCTTTCTTT | CASSSGTAPTFKAFF
TRBJ1-6 | . | . | TRBV7-8 | TGTGCCAGCAGCCGGGCAGGGAATAATTCACCCCTCCACTTT | CASSRAGNNSPLHF
TRBJ2-1 | . | TRBD2 | TRBV15 | TGTGCCACCAGCCAGCGGGGGATTTACAATGAGCAGTTCTTC | CATSQRGIYNEQFF
TRBJ1-1 | . | TRBD1 | TRBV28 | TGTGCCAGCAGGCCGGACAGGGGGCCGAACACTGAAGCTTTCTTT | CASRPDRGPNTEAFF
TRBJ1-5 | . | . | TRBV5-6 | TGTGCCAGCAGCCTCCGGACAGCTGACAATCAGCCCCAGCATTTT | CASSLRTADNQPQHF
TRBJ1-1 | . | . | TRBV6-2/TRBV6-3 | TGTGCCAGCAGCGATTGGGGGGGGACCGAAGCTTTCTTT | CASSDWGGTEAFF
TRBJ1-3 | . | . | TRBV9 | TGTGCCAGCAGCGTAGTGGACAGCTTGGACACCATATATTTT | CASSVVDSLDTIYF
TRBJ1-2 | many | . | TRBV5-1 | TGCGCCAGCAGCTTTTCAGGGGATGGTCCTTATGGCTACACCTTC | CASSFSGDGPYGYTF
TRBJ1-1 | . | . | TRBV7-6 | TGTGCCAGCAGCTTGGCCGCGGGGGGCGTGGGAACTGAAGCTTTCTTT | CASSLAAGGVGTEAFF
TRBJ1-6 | . | . | TRBV25-1 | TGTGCCAGCAGCTCAACAGGGAAATATTCACCCCTCCACTTT | CASSSTGKYSPLHF
TRBJ1-4 | . | TRBD1 | TRBV5-5 | TGTGCCAGCAGCCGCGCCGGGACAGGGATTATAGAGGAAAAACTGTTTTTT | CASSRAGTGIIEEKLFF
TRBJ2-1 | . | . | TRBV10-1 | TGCGCCAGCAGTGAGTCCTTTCCCGGGAGCTACAATGAGCAGTTCTTC | CASSESFPGSYNEQFF
TRBJ1-3 | . | . | TRBV4-3 | TGCGCCAGCAGCCACATCTTAGAGAACACCATATATTTT | CASSHILENTIYF
TRBJ2-7 | . | . | TRBV5-8 | TGTGCCAGCAGCCTCCGGGTCCCTGCGTCCGAGCAGTACTTC | CASSLRVPASEQYF
TRBJ2-3 | . | . | TRBV5-1 | TGCGCCAGCAGCCCGGAGGCGGGGATCACAGATACGCAGTATTTT | CASSPEAGITDTQYF
TRBJ2-5 | . | TRBD2 | TRBV19 | TGTGCCAGTAGTATGGGAAGCGGGGGCGTACAAGAGACCCAGTACTTC | CASSMGSGGVQETQYF
TRBJ1-5 | . | . | TRBV11-2 | TGTGCCAGCAGCTTAGGCAGTACCGGCAATCAGCCCCAGCATTTT | CASSLGSTGNQPQHF
TRBJ1-2 | . | TRBD1 | TRBV5-4 | TGTGCCAGCAGCACAACAGGGGGCGTTTACTATGGCTACACCTTC | CASSTTGGVYYGYTF
TRBJ2-1 | . | . | TRBV19 | TGTGCCAGTAGATCGGACTCTAGCTCCTACAATGAGCAGTTCTTC | CASRSDSSSYNEQFF
TRBJ2-1 | . | TRBD2 | TRBV3-1/TRBV3-2 | TGTGCCAGCAGCCTCTGGACTAGCGGTCGTAATGAGCAGTTCTTC | CASSLWTSGRNEQFF
TRBJ1-5 | once | . | TRBV19 | TGTGCCAGTAGTATAGAAAAGACAAGCAATCAGCCCCAGCATTTT | CASSIEKTSNQPQHF
TRBJ2-7 | once | TRBD1 | TRBV6-5 | TGTGCCAGCAGTCGGACAGGGGGCTCGTATGAGCAGTACTTC | CASSRTGGSYEQYF
TRBJ1-2 | once | TRBD1 | TRBV19 | TGTGCCAGTAGTGTTCGGACAGGGAATGGCTACACCTTC | CASSVRTGNGYTF
TRBJ1-5 | . | . | TRBV24-1 | TGTGCCACCAGTGACCCGACAGGAGGCAATCAGCCCCAGCATTTT | CATSDPTGGNQPQHF
TRBJ1-2 | . | . | TRBV6-6 | TGTGCCAGCAGTTACTCGGGGGCAGGGACCAACTATGGCTACACCTTC | CASSYSGAGTNYGYTF
TRBJ1-3 | . | . | TRBV28 | TGTGCCAGCAGTGTACCGGGTCCTTTCTCTGGAAACACCATATATTTT | CASSVPGPFSGNTIYF
TRBJ2-7 | once | TRBD1 | TRBV4-1 | TGCGCCAGCAGCCAACGGGCCGGGACAGGGGTTTACGAGCAGTACTTC | CASSQRAGTGVYEQYF
TRBJ2-3 | . | . | TRBV7-9 | TGTGCCAGCTCCAAGGGGGGGCGGAGGGATACGCAGTATTTT | CASSKGGRRDTQYF
TRBJ1-2 | once | TRBD1 | TRBV9 | TGTGCCAGCAGCGGGAGACAGGGTAACGGCTACACCTTC | CASSGRQGNGYTF
TRBJ2-5 | once | . | TRBV28 | TGTGCCAGCAGTTTGGTCGGAGAGACCCAGTACTTC | CASSLVGETQYF
TRBJ1-5 | . | . | TRBV12-3/TRBV12-4 | TGTGCCAGCACCCCCGGGGTGCATCAGCCCCAGCATTTT | CASTPGVHQPQHF
TRBJ2-4 | once | TRBD2 | TRBV18 | TGTGCCAGCTCACCGACTAGCGGGCAGACGGGCATTCAGTACTTC | CASSPTSGQTGIQYF
TRBJ1-2 | . | . | TRBV9 | TGTGCCAGCAGCGTAGGATCGGGTACGGATGGCTACACCTTC | CASSVGSGTDGYTF